This T cell receptor (beta chain) was found in a study of T cells in Graves' hyperthyroidism and ophthalmopathy. Absence of ophthalmopathy progression within 18 months defined stable Graves' hyperthyroidism. TCR beta CDR3 sequences were amplified from RNA transcripts. HTBI primers were the set used in a first-round RT-PCR of the TCR CDR3. TCRdb re-called the multiplex PCR reads with MiXCR, one entry per CDR3 protein. The sample yields approximately 710,000 distinct CDR3 sequences, about 18% seen once. Trimming removed 1 base from V and 10 bases from J, with 7 bases in between. The V gene's germline CDR1 is LGHDT and CDR2 YNNKEL (reference sequence). The CDR3 length is 11 residues.

Sequencing was carried out using blood. The sequence derives from a man between 50 and 59 years old with Graves' hyperthyroidism. V is TRBV3-1 and J is TRBJ1-2; D gene uncertain. The chain's CDR3 is CASSQVAHYTF. The DNA of the CDR3 is TGTGCCAGCAGCCAAGTGGCCCACTACACCTTC.